This T cell receptor beta chain is drawn from a study of blood T cell repertoires in COVID-19. Study overall: PBMCs, B-cell-depleted T cells, or T cells provided the cDNA or gDNA that made up the material.

Per the original methods: How many nucleated cells were present was estimated from reference gene primer amplification. Assay used: immunoSEQ multiplex PCR; TCRdb lists only in-frame clones, some missing. V, J and clone size are taken as reported in that table, and D and trimming were inferred from the DNA itself. The sample shows around 310,000 clones, under 90% of them seen only once. All enrollees were roughly 18 to 100 years old and from about 25 US areas. Germline V gene lookup returns CDR1 KGHSH and CDR2 LQKENI. J gave up 7 bases and V 2 bases, and 13 bases lay outside the gene matches. The CDR3 covers 17 residues.

The chain carries TRBV18 and TRBJ2-7; 11 bases agree with TRBD1. Sequencing used PBMCs or T cells enriched from blood (not recorded which). The receptor was derived from a woman in her thirties who had recovered from COVID-19. The CDR3 loop reads CASSPTPPGQGAREQYF. DNA for the CDR3: TGTGCCAGCTCACCAACACCACCCGGACAGGGGGCTAGAGAGCAGTACTTC.